This TCR beta chain was profiled in a study of beta chain features in type 1 diabetes. Looking at the study overall: Age and gender were similar between patients and healthy donors, as were cell yields. Some 99 million sorted cells were examined across all samples.

The whole isolated RNA underwent reverse transcription, so sequencing captured expressed TCRB transcripts. Clones were sequenced by immunoSEQ multiplex PCR, and TCRdb holds only the in-frame ones, with some missing. The sample has tens of thousands of clones, over 50% seen once. General study points: Whether TCRB rearrangement is influenced by HLA type went unresolved here. Type 1 diabetes patients had TCRB CDR3s that were shorter (moderately but significantly so) in all four CD4+ subsets. Cells that show high TCR expression could be over-represented by cDNA sequencing.

The CDR3 extends over 12 amino acids. The germline V gene has CDR1 GTSNPN and CDR2 SVGIG (reference sequence). V lost 0 bases to trimming and J lost 8 bases, with 8 bases between them. In regard to this clone: Its antigen is unknown.

This sequence originates from a man aged 30-40 years with type 1 diabetes. Some clones in this sample may be carry-over from other donors' samples. The chain is built from TRBV30 and TRBJ2-1; D is uncertain. What was sequenced was Tregs from blood. The CDR3 loop is CAWSVAAHEQFF. CDR3 nucleotide sequence: TGTGCCTGGAGTGTAGCTGCCCATGAGCAGTTCTTC.